Detailed here is one T cell receptor beta chain. The data belong to a study of blood T cell repertoires in COVID-19. Whole-study context: The United States, Italy and Spain supplied acute and convalescent COVID-19 samples. The analysed material was cDNA or gDNA that came from T cells, B-cell-depleted T cells, or PBMCs.

Original data processing: Amplification of reference gene primers provided the estimated nucleated cell counts. The table came from immunoSEQ multiplex PCR; TCRdb's copy has only in-frame clones and leaves some out. The D gene and trimming were derived from the DNA, and the V and J assignments and clone size from that table. The sample contains roughly 100,000 clones, 80% to 95% of which appear only once. Trimming shortened V by 4 bases and J by 4 bases, and 11 bases separated the two germline ends. This CDR3 is 13 amino acids long. Germline lookup yields CDR1 SGHKS and CDR2 YYEKEE (reference sequence).

Sequences were obtained from peripheral blood. The clonotype was recovered from a woman between 45 and 65 years old in a cohort sampled during active COVID-19. The chain carries TRBV5-5 and TRBJ1-2, with a possible D match to TRBD1 (5 bases). The CDR3 sequence is CASSSQGGYGYTF. The CDR3 nucleotides are TGTGCCAGCAGCAGTCAGGGCGGCTATGGCTACACCTTC.